The 8 T cell receptor beta chains given below trace back to one sample, sequenced in a study of beta chain features in type 1 diabetes. Reverse transcribing all isolated RNA meant expressed TCRB transcripts were sequenced. The method was immunoSEQ multiplex PCR; TCRdb's version includes in-frame clones alone and lacks a portion of them. This table has a few hundred thousand clones, 11% to 15% appearing once. Material: naive CD4+ T cells from blood. All receptors derive from a man aged 30 to 45 in good health.

The chain links TRBV14 to TRBJ2-3; 11 nucleotides line up with TRBD2. The CDR3 spans 16 residues. In germline, CDR1 is SGHDN, CDR2 FVKESK. J was trimmed by 3 bases and V by 4 bases; bases with no gene match: 6. The CDR3 is CASSPLAGGTTDTQYF. DNA of the CDR3: TGTGCCAGCAGCCCGTTAGCGGGAGGGACGACAGATACGCAGTATTTT.

In this sample, this clone turned up a few times. The chain carries TRBV4-3 and TRBJ2-3; the D gene is possibly TRBD2 (6 bases). CDR3 length: 16 amino acids. The ends were cut back, 0 bases at V and 2 bases at J, with 12 bases in the middle. Germline assignment: CDR1 LGHNA and CDR2 YSLEER. As DNA, the CDR3 is TGCGCCAGCAGCCAAGATGGAGGCGGGAACACAGATACGCAGTATTTT. Translation: CASSQDGGGNTDTQYF.

The V gene is TRBV5-1, the J gene TRBJ2-1; perhaps TRBD2 as D (5 bases). The CDR3 loop spans 13 amino acids. The germline gives CDR1 SGHRS, CDR2 YFSETQ. V shed 3 bases and J shed 4 bases, with 8 bases lying between them. The CDR3 DNA follows: TGCGCCAGCAGCTCAGAGGGTTACAATGAGCAGTTCTTC. This codes for CASSSEGYNEQFF.

This chain connects TRBV9 to TRBJ2-5; a weak D match, TRBD2 (5 bases). Germline CDR1 SGDLS, CDR2 YYNGEE. The CDR3 extends over 11 amino acids. V lost 7 bases and J lost 3, with 7 bases in between. CDR3: CASGREETQYF. CDR3 nucleotide sequence: TGTGCCAGCGGGCGGGAAGAGACCCAGTACTTC.

This clone turned up a few times. The V call is TRBV5-6, the J call TRBJ1-1; 9 bases agree with TRBD1. The length of the CDR3 is 14 residues. Germline V gene lookup returns CDR1 SGHDT and CDR2 YYEEEE. Trimming cost V 4 bases and J 3 bases; bases outside gene matches: 4. The CDR3 sequence is CASSRQGVYTEAFF. The CDR3 DNA reads as TGTGCCAGCAGCAGACAGGGGGTGTACACTGAAGCTTTCTTT.

The V call is TRBV6-1, the J call TRBJ1-6; possibly TRBD1 for D (6 bases). This CDR3 contains 15 residues. V dropped 8 bases and J dropped 6 bases, with 17 bases sitting between them. Per germline, CDR1 MNHNS and CDR2 SASEGT. CDR3 nucleotides: TGTGCCAGCCTGTCGGGCTTAGGGGGTAATTCACCCCTCCACTTT. It yields the protein CASLSGLGGNSPLHF.

V gene TRBV13 combines with J gene TRBJ2-3; 14 bases align to TRBD2. V dropped 4 bases and J dropped 0; count of bases not matched to a gene: 6. CDR1 and CDR2 from the germline V gene are PRHDT and FYEKMQ (reference sequence). The CDR3 is made up of 18 amino acids. CDR3 DNA: TGTGCCAGCAGCTGGGGACTAGCGGGGGATCTTAGCACAGATACGCAGTATTTT. Translation gives CASSWGLAGDLSTDTQYF.

This clone has only a few counts. The rearrangement joins TRBV9 to TRBJ2-7; D not resolved. Germline V CDR1 and CDR2: SGDLS, YYNGEE. Trimming removed 0 bases from V and 5 bases from J, with 12 bases in between. CDR3 length equals 14 residues. CDR3 in amino acids: CASSVGPPKDEQYF. The CDR3 nucleotides are TGTGCCAGCAGCGTAGGCCCCCCGAAGGACGAGCAGTACTTC. Combining the CDR3 with reference TRBV9 and TRBJ2-7 gives the whole variable domain DSGVTQTPKHLITATGQRVTLRCSPRSGDLSVYWYQQSLDQGLQFLIQYYNGEERAKGNILERFSAQQFPDLHSELNLSSLELGDSALYFCASSVGPPKDEQYFGPGTRLTVT.